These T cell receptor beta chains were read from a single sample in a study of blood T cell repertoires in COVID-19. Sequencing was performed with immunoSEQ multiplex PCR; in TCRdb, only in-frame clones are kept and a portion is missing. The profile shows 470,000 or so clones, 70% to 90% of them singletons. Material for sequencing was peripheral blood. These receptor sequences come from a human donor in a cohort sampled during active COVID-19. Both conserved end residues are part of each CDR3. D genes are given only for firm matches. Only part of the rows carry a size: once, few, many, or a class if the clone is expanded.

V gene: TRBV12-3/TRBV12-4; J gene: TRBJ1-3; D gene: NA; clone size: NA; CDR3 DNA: TGTGCCAGCAGTTTCTCCGGGAACACCATATATTTT; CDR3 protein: CASSFSGNTIYF
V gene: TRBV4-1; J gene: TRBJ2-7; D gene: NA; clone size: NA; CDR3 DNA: TGCGCCAGCAGCCAAGATAGGGGGAGGGGCTACGAGCAGTACTTC; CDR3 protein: CASSQDRGRGYEQYF
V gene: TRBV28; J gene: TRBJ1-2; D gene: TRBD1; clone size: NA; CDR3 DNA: TGTGCCAGCAGTCCTCCAAGGGGACAGGGAACTTATGGCTACACCTTC; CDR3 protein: CASSPPRGQGTYGYTF
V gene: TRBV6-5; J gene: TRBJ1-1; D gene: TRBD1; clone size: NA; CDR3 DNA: TGTGCCAGCAGTCAACAGGGGGCTGGTGAAGCTTTCTTT; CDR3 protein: CASSQQGAGEAFF
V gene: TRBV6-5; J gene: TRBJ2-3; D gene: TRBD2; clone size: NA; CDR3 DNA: TGTGCCAGCAGCCCCACTAGCGGGAGCACAGATACGCAGTATTTT; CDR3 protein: CASSPTSGSTDTQYF
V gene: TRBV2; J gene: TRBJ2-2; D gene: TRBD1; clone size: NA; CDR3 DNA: TGTGCCAGCAGCGGACAGGGGGCGCGGGGCGGGGAGCTGTTTTTT; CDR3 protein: CASSGQGARGGELFF
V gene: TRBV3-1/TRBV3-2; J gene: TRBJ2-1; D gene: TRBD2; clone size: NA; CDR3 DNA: TGTGCCAGCAGCCAAGATCCTGGCGGGAGTGGCAATGAGCAGTTCTTC; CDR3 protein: CASSQDPGGSGNEQFF
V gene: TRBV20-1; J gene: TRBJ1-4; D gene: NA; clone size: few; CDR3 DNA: TGCAGTGCTAGTGGAACGGGAAATGAAAAACTGTTTTTT; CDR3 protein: CSASGTGNEKLFF
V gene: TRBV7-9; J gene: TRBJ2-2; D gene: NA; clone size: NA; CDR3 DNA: TGTGCCAGCAGCTTAGTAGTGAGAGCCTCCGGGGAGCTGTTTTTT; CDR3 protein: CASSLVVRASGELFF
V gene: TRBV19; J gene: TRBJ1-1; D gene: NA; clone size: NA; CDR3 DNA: TGTGCCAGTAGTATAGTGAAGGGGCCCGTTGACACTGAAGCTTTCTTT; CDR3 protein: CASSIVKGPVDTEAFF
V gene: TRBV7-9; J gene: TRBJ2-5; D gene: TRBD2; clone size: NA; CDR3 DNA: TGTGCCAGCAGCCTTAGCGGGCCACAAGAGACCCAGTACTTC; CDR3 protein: CASSLSGPQETQYF
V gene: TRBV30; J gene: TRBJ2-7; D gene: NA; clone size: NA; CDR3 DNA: TGTGCCTGGAGTGTACTTTCGTGGGAGCAGTACTTC; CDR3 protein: CAWSVLSWEQYF
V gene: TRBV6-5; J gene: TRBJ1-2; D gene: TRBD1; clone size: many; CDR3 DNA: TGTGCCAGCACCACGGACAGGGGCTATGGCTACACCTTC; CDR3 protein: CASTTDRGYGYTF
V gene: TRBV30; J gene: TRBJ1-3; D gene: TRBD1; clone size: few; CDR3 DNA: TGTGCCGGGACGACAGGGCCTGGAAACACCATATATTTT; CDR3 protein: CAGTTGPGNTIYF
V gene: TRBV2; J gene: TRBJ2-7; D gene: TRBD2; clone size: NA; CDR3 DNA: TGTGCCAGCAAATCTCGGACTAGCGGAGGGCTTGAGCAGTACTTC; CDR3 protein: CASKSRTSGGLEQYF
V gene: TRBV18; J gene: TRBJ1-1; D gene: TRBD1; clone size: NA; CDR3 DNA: TGTGCCAGCTCACCGACAGGGGTAATGACTGAAGCTTTCTTT; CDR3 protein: CASSPTGVMTEAFF
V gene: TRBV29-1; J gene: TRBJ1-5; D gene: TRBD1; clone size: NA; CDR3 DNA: TGCAGCGCCGGGGACAGGGGAGGTCAGCCCCAGCATTTT; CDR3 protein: CSAGDRGGQPQHF
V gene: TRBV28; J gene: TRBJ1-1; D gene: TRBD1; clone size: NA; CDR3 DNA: TGTGCCAGCAGTTTAACAGGGGGCGTCACTGAAGCTTTCTTT; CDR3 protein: CASSLTGGVTEAFF
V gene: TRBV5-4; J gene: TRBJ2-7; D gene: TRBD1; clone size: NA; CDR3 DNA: TGTGCCAGCAGCTTTGGGGACAGGGCTTACGAGCAGTACTTC; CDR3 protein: CASSFGDRAYEQYF
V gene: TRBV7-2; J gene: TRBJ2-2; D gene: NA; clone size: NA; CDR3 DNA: TGTGCCAGCAGCCCGCCCGGACAGTTACCCGGGGAGCTGTTTTTT; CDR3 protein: CASSPPGQLPGELFF
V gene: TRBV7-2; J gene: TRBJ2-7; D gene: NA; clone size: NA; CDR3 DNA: TGTGCCAGCAGCTTAGTCCCCCGGGACACGGAGCAGTACTTC; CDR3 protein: CASSLVPRDTEQYF
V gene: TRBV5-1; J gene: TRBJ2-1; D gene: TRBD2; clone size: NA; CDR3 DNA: TGCGCCAGCAGCTTGGCGGGAGGGTGGAATGAGCAGTTCTTC; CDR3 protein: CASSLAGGWNEQFF
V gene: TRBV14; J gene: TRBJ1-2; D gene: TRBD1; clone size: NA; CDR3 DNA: TGTGCCAGCAGCCAGCTCGACAGGGCCTATGGCTACACCTTC; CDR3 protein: CASSQLDRAYGYTF
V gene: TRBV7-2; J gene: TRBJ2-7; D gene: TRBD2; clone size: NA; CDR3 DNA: TGTGCCAGCAGCTCGGGACTAGCGGGCTACGAGCAGTACTTC; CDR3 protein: CASSSGLAGYEQYF
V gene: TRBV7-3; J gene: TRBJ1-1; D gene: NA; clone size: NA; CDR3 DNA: TGTGCCAGCAGCTTACTCGGGGGTAACACTGAAGCTTTCTTT; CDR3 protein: CASSLLGGNTEAFF
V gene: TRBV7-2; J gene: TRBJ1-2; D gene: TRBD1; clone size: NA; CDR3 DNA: TGTGCCAGCAGCTTACGACGTCCCGGGACAGGGTTGAGCTATGGCTACACCTTC; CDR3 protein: CASSLRRPGTGLSYGYTF
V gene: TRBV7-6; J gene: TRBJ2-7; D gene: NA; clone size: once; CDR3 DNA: TGTGCCAGCAGTTCACAGGGATCCGAGCAGTACTTC; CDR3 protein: CASSSQGSEQYF
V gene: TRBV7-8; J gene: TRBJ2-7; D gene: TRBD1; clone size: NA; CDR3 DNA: TGTGCCAGCAGCTCCTCGACAGGGGGTCGCTACGAGCAGTACTTC; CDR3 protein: CASSSSTGGRYEQYF
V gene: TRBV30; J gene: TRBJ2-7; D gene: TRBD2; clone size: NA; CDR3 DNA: TGTGCCTGGACCTTGGGGCTAGCGGGAGTGTACGAGCAGTACTTC; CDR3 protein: CAWTLGLAGVYEQYF
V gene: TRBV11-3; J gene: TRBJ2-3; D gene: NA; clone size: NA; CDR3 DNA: TGTGCCAGCAGCCCTACGCGGGATAGCACAGATACGCAGTATTTT; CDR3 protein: CASSPTRDSTDTQYF
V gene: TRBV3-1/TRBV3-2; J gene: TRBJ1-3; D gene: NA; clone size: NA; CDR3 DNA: TGTGCCAGCAGCCAAGATCGGGTAACTGGAAACACCATATATTTT; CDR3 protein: CASSQDRVTGNTIYF
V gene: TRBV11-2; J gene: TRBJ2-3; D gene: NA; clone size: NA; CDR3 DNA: TGTGCCAGCAGCTTTGACCTAGAGGCAGATACGCAGTATTTT; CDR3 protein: CASSFDLEADTQYF
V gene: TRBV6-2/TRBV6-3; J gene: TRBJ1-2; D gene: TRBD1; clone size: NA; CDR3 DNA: TGTGCCAGCAGCCCGACAGGGGGCCGAAGAAACCAAGGCTACACCTTC; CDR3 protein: CASSPTGGRRNQGYTF
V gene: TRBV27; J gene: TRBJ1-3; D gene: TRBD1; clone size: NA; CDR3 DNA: TGTGCCAGCAGTCCTGACAGGGAGGGAAACACCATATATTTT; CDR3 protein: CASSPDREGNTIYF
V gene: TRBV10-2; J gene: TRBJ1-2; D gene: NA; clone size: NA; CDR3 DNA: TGCGCCAGCAGCTCACCCGACCGGCCAGGCTATGGCTACACCTTC; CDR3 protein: CASSSPDRPGYGYTF
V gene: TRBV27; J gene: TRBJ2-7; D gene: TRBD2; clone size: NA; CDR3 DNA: TGTGCCAGCAGCTTAGCGGGAGAAACCTCCTACGAGCAGTACTTC; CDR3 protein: CASSLAGETSYEQYF
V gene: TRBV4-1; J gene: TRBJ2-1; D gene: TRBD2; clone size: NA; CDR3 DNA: TGCGCCAGCAGCCAAGGACTAGCGGGTGCCTACAATGAGCAGTTCTTC; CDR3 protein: CASSQGLAGAYNEQFF
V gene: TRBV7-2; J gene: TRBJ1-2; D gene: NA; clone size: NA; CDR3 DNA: TGTGCCAGCAGCCCTCGAGCTTTCTCTAACTATGGCTACACCTTC; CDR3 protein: CASSPRAFSNYGYTF
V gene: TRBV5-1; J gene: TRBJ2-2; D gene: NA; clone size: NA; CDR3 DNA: TGCGCCAGCAGCTTGACCACCGTTTCTAGCACCGGGGAGCTGTTTTTT; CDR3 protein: CASSLTTVSSTGELFF
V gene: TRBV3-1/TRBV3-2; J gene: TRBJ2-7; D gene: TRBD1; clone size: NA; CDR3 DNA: TGTGCCAGCAGCCAAGGGATGGGACAGCACTACGAGCAGTACTTC; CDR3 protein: CASSQGMGQHYEQYF
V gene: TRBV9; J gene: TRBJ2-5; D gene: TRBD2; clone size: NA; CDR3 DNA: TGTGCCAGCAGCGTAACGGGACTAGAGGGCGAGACCCAGTACTTC; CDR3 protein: CASSVTGLEGETQYF
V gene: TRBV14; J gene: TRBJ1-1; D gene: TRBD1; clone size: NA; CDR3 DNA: TGTGCCAGCAGCTCACCGGGACAGGAAGCTTTCTTT; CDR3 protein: CASSSPGQEAFF
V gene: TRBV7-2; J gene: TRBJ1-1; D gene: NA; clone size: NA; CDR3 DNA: TGTGCCAGCAGCTCACCACAGAACACTGAAGCTTTCTTT; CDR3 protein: CASSSPQNTEAFF